This T cell receptor (beta chain) is from a study of CD8 T cells in Susac syndrome. On the study more broadly: Susac syndrome patients were untreated, on corticosteroids with some adding intravenous immunoglobulin, or on intravenous immunoglobulin only.

A remark on this clonotype: Antigen: not known.

Reverse transcription of about 0.45 to 1 ug RNA was performed with random hexamers. MiXCR, run by TCRdb on the immunoSEQ multiplex PCR reads, gives a single entry per CDR3 protein. The sample gives about 240,000 distinct CDR3 sequences, 90% to 97% of which show up once; 0.08% to 0.11% is in the top ten. The J segment lost 7 bases and the V segment lost 3 bases, leaving 8 bases of the junction unmatched. Germline loops: CDR1 SEHNR, CDR2 FQNEAQ (reference sequence). The CDR3 extends over 15 amino acids. The study, taken as a whole, reports: A relatively small number of individuals underwent TCR sequencing and HLA analysis.

Sequencing used CD4+ T cells from PBMCs. The V and J genes are TRBV7-9 and TRBJ1-4; 7 bases map to TRBD1. The origin of this receptor is a human donor with Susac syndrome. The CDR3 protein is CASSFSQGWGEKLFF. CDR3 bases: TGTGCCAGCAGCTTCTCACAGGGGTGGGGTGAAAAACTGTTTTTT.